Below are 5 T cell receptor beta chains sequenced from a single sample in a study of blood T cell repertoires in COVID-19 (dated by TCRdb to about 2020). The library was made by the immunoSEQ multiplex PCR assay. The immuneACCESS repertoire file appears here via TCRdb, limited to in-frame rearrangements. These files lack a portion of the clones; in checked studies, under half of the deficit traces to unresolved V genes, and the cause of the others is not known. Across this sample there are under 55,000 clones, with about 90% seen only once. The ten largest clones represent around 2.1% of the sample. The source material was peripheral blood. Receptor source: a human donor in a cohort sampled during active COVID-19.

This clone has a single count. The rearrangement joins TRBV6-5 to TRBJ1-1; 8 positions match TRBD1. CDR3 size: 14 residues. Germline CDR1 reads MNHEY; CDR2 reads SVGAGI. The J segment lost 5 bases and the V segment lost 6 bases, leaving 8 bases of the junction unmatched. CDR3 region: CASRYQGAVTEAFF. The CDR3 DNA reads as TGTGCCAGCAGATACCAGGGGGCAGTGACTGAAGCTTTCTTT.

The chain carries TRBV7-3 and TRBJ2-1; 7 bases are a match to TRBD2. J was trimmed by 4 bases and V by 2 bases; bases with no gene match: 2. CDR3 length: 14 amino acids. From germline, CDR1 is SGHTA and CDR2 FQGTGA. CDR3 nucleotides: TGTGCCAGCAGCTTAGCTAGCGGATACAATGAGCAGTTCTTC. This codes for CASSLASGYNEQFF.

The V and J genes are TRBV4-3 and TRBJ2-7, with TRBD1 as a possible D gene (7 bases). Trimming removed 0 bases from V and 7 bases from J, with 16 bases in between. Germline assignment: CDR1 LGHNA and CDR2 YSLEER. The CDR3 contains 15 residues. The CDR3 protein is CASSQDPGQAGEQYF. The CDR3 DNA follows: TGCGCCAGCAGCCAAGATCCCGGACAGGCGGGAGAGCAGTACTTC.

This clone was recorded once. The rearrangement uses TRBV6-2 or TRBV6-3 and TRBJ1-2, with 7 bases lining up with TRBD1. Germline values: CDR1 MNHEY, CDR2 SVGEGT. The CDR3 covers 16 residues. Losses at the gene ends were 5 bases for V and 0 bases for J; bases not matched to a gene: 9. For the CDR3, the DNA is TGTGCCAGCAGTCGACAGGGAGCTTCATCTAACTATGGCTACACCTTC. Encoded protein: CASSRQGASSNYGYTF.

V usage is TRBV19 and J usage is TRBJ1-1; the D is unclear. The CDR3 is made up of 13 amino acids. V shed 10 bases and J shed 1 base, with 13 bases lying between them. Germline loops: CDR1 LNHDA, CDR2 SQIVND (reference sequence). CDR3 DNA sequence: TGTGCCACAGAAACGCTGGCGAACACTGAAGCTTTCTTT. Its translation: CATETLANTEAFF.